This T cell receptor beta chain appears in the sequencing data of a study of vaccination and CD4 T cells after COVID-19. On the study more broadly: Everyone enrolled got two doses of BNT162b2 or mRNA-1273 vaccine.

Researchers used the Oncomine TCR Beta short-read assay to sequence DNA from cultured CD4+ T cells. TCRdb reprocessed the PCR reads with MiXCR, giving one entry per CDR3 protein. The sample carries over 14,000 distinct CDR3 sequences, less than 70% recorded once. Noted treatment: approximately 9-day PBMC culture with coronavirus spike peptide pools or control peptides (ViraFEST assay). Spanning March to December 2020, the positive PCR dates came before US Alpha, Beta and Delta variants. Cell culture was performed with two million PBMCs per well in the presence of 8 to 10 IU/ml IL-2 and 10 ug/ml peptide pools. This CDR3 has 16 amino acids. Germline CDR1 and CDR2: KGHDR and SFDVKD. V trimming: 0 bases; J trimming: 3 bases; junction bases outside the gene matches: 2. General observations from the study: No early post-infection timepoints were studied, and convalescent patients studied were relatively few.

This clonotype was seen more than once but under ten times. Its antigen is as yet unknown. The sample taken for sequencing was CD4+ T cells from blood, cultured in vitro. This chain uses TRBV24-1 with TRBJ2-2, with 8 bases that match TRBD1. The receptor was derived from a human donor who had recovered from COVID-19. CDR3 amino acids: CATSDLAGGDTGELFF. The CDR3 DNA is TGTGCCACCAGTGATTTGGCAGGGGGCGACACCGGGGAGCTGTTTTTT.